Each of the 15 T cell receptor beta chains below was sequenced from the same sample in a study of PD-1 blockade in mismatch repair-deficient tumors. Libraries were prepared by immunoSEQ multiplex PCR; TCRdb keeps only in-frame clonotypes and omits some of them. This table has more than 85,000 clones, approximately 80% appearing once. Specimen: peripheral blood, collected approximately 35 weeks after starting pembrolizumab. All receptors derive from an adult with mismatch repair-deficient cancer.

V usage is TRBV11-3 and J usage is TRBJ2-7, with D possibly matching TRBD2 (6 bases). The CDR3 is 14 residues long. V was trimmed by 4 bases and J by 2 bases, leaving 12 bases between them. The germline V gene encodes CDR1 SGHNT and CDR2 YENEEA. The CDR3, as DNA: TGTGCCAGCAGCTCGGGGACTCATCCCTACGAGCAGTACTTC. It specifies CASSSGTHPYEQYF.

The CDR3 nucleotides are TGTGCCAGCAGCCTCCAGTCCCCTTCAATTGGCTACGAGCAGTACTTC. Amino acid sequence: CASSLQSPSIGYEQYF. The gene calls are TRBV7-2 and TRBJ2-7; D not certain. The CDR3 runs 16 residues. Germline V gene sequence: CDR1 SGHTA, CDR2 FQGNSA. V lost 5 bases, J lost 3 bases, and 20 bases lay in between.

The chain is built from TRBV7-8 and TRBJ2-1; TRBD2 agrees at 10 bases. Germline V gives CDR1 SGHVS, CDR2 FQNEAQ. V shed 5 bases and J 6 bases; nucleotides not matched to a gene: 10. This CDR3 comprises 16 residues. CDR3: CASSTSGNPIGNEQFF. As DNA, the CDR3 is TGTGCCAGCAGCACTAGCGGGAACCCAATTGGCAATGAGCAGTTCTTC.

This chain links TRBV30 with TRBJ1-1; D gene unclear. Germline V gene data show CDR1 as GTSNPN and CDR2 as SVGIG (reference sequence). The ends were cut back, 1 base at V and 5 bases at J, with 5 bases in the middle. This CDR3 spans 11 amino acids. This chain's CDR3 is CAWSARTEAFF. The CDR3 coding sequence is TGTGCCTGGAGTGCAAGGACTGAAGCTTTCTTT.

The CDR3 DNA is TGTGCCAGCAGCCGCACGAGCGGGAGGGGTAGCACAGATACGCAGTATTTT. It is translated as CASSRTSGRGSTDTQYF. The chain combines TRBV7-2 with TRBJ2-3; 10 bases are shared with TRBD2. CDR1 and CDR2 (germline): SGHTA, FQGNSA. V shed 5 bases and J 0 bases; nucleotides not matched to a gene: 8. This CDR3 region has 17 residues. Drawing the rest from reference TRBV7-2 and TRBJ2-3, the complete variable domain is GAGVSQSPSNKVTEKGKDVELRCDPISGHTALYWYRQSLGQGLEFLIYFQGNSAPDKSGLPSDRFSAERTGGSVSTLTIQRTQQEDSAVYLCASSRTSGRGSTDTQYFGPGTRLTVL.

The chain has TRBV11-2 and TRBJ1-5; D not certain. The V gene's germline CDR1 is SGHAT and CDR2 FQNNGV. V was shortened by 1 base and J by 3 bases, with 4 bases between the two germline ends. The length of the CDR3 is 13 residues. CDR3 sequence (DNA): TGTGCCAGCAGCTTAGTATCCAATCAGCCCCAGCATTTT. As protein: CASSLVSNQPQHF.

The sample holds a few counts of this clone. The chain joins TRBV10-3 to TRBJ1-2, with D possibly matching TRBD1 (6 bases). Germline values: CDR1 ENHRY, CDR2 SYGVKD. This CDR3 spans 15 amino acids. V was trimmed by 4 bases and J by 3 bases, leaving 15 bases between them. CDR3 in amino acids: CAISAAGAGYYGYTF. CDR3 coding DNA: TGTGCCATCAGTGCCGCAGGGGCTGGTTACTATGGCTACACCTTC.

The V call is TRBV7-2, the J call TRBJ2-1; 8 nucleotides align to TRBD1. Germline V gene data show CDR1 as SGHTA and CDR2 as FQGNSA. The CDR3 totals 15 residues. Germline trimming cut 2 bases from V and 9 bases from J; bases unmatched to any gene: 9. The CDR3 nucleotides read TGTGCCAGCAGCTTATCGGACAGGGCAATACGTGAGCAGTTCTTC. Its protein product is CASSLSDRAIREQFF. The whole variable domain, filled in from reference TRBV7-2 and TRBJ2-1, reads GAGVSQSPSNKVTEKGKDVELRCDPISGHTALYWYRQSLGQGLEFLIYFQGNSAPDKSGLPSDRFSAERTGGSVSTLTIQRTQQEDSAVYLCASSLSDRAIREQFFGPGTRLTVL.

J is TRBJ1-1 and V is TRBV11-2, with D possibly matching TRBD1 (5 bases). Germline CDR1 is SGHAT and CDR2 is FQNNGV. Between the trimmed V and J ends, which lost 5 bases and 2 bases, there was a span of 12 bases. This CDR3 is 14 amino acids long. The CDR3 loop is CASSVRQINTEAFF. CDR3 DNA: TGTGCCAGCAGCGTCAGACAGATTAACACTGAAGCTTTCTTT.

Comments on this clone: An end of the junction differs from the germline gene, which may be a read error. The V and J genes are TRBV10-1 and TRBJ2-1; D is undetermined. The CDR3 spans 12 residues. Germline V gene data show CDR1 as WNHNN and CDR2 as SYGVQD (reference sequence). The CDR3 DNA follows: TGCGCCAGCAGTGCCGATTACAGTGAGCAGTTCTTC. Its protein product is CASSADYSEQFF.

The chain uses TRBV11-2 and TRBJ1-2; D is perhaps TRBD1 (6 bases). This CDR3 is 14 amino acids long. V lost 4 bases, J lost 5 bases, and 14 bases lay in between. Germline loops: CDR1 SGHAT, CDR2 FQNNGV. DNA for the CDR3: TGTGCCAGCAGCTCCTTTAGACAGGAATATGGCTACACCTTC. Its protein is CASSSFRQEYGYTF.

The chain employs TRBV30 and TRBJ2-7; 8 bases agree with TRBD2. CDR1 is GTSNPN and CDR2 is SVGIG in the germline V gene (reference sequence). This CDR3 comprises 11 residues. V shed 5 bases and J 7 bases; nucleotides not matched to a gene: 4. DNA of the CDR3: TGTGCCTGGCGCCGGGGGGGGGAGCAGTACTTC. Translation: CAWRRGGEQYF.

This clone has more than one count but fewer than ten. The rearrangement uses TRBV19 and TRBJ2-7; TRBD2 matches 7 bases. The CDR3 runs to 15 residues. V shed 7 bases, J shed 5 bases, and the junction held 14 bases outside the gene matches. Germline CDR1 is LNHDA and CDR2 is SQIVND (reference sequence). CDR3 sequence (DNA): TGTGCCAGTACCTCAACGGGGGGTAGTATTAACGAGCAGTACTTC. Its translation is CASTSTGGSINEQYF.

The chain carries TRBV9 and TRBJ2-3, with 9 bases that match TRBD1. With 3 bases clipped from V and 4 bases from J, the junction kept 6 bases outside the gene matches. Per the germline V gene, CDR1 is SGDLS and CDR2 is YYNGEE. The CDR3 consists of 15 residues. CDR3 region: CASSGRQGEADTQYF. CDR3 nucleotide sequence: TGTGCCAGCAGCGGGCGACAGGGGGAGGCAGATACGCAGTATTTT. Looking up the rest from reference TRBV9 and TRBJ2-3 gives the full variable domain: DSGVTQTPKHLITATGQRVTLRCSPRSGDLSVYWYQQSLDQGLQFLIQYYNGEERAKGNILERFSAQQFPDLHSELNLSSLELGDSALYFCASSGRQGEADTQYFGPGTRLTVL.

The chain uses TRBV29-1 and TRBJ2-7; 10 bases line up with TRBD2. With 6 bases clipped from V and 3 bases from J, the junction kept 5 bases outside the gene matches. This CDR3 spans 13 amino acids. Germline values: CDR1 SQVTM, CDR2 ANQGSEA. CDR3 nucleotide sequence: TGCAGCGTGTCGGGACTAGCGTTCTACGAGCAGTACTTC. Encoded protein: CSVSGLAFYEQYF.